This paragraph covers one T cell receptor beta chain sequence. Its antigen is unidentified. Amplified TCR beta CDR3 regions derived from RNA transcripts. A first-round RT-PCR of the TCR CDR3 used the HTBI primer set. TCRdb re-called the multiplex PCR reads through MiXCR, storing one row per CDR3 protein. The data contain about 570,000 distinct CDR3 sequences, 11% to 15% of them singletons. Researchers barred patients who had uncontrolled infection, other autoimmune disease, pregnancy or lactation. Clinical symptoms, serum thyroxine and TRAb, thyroid ultrasound and orbital computed tomography together formed the diagnostic basis. The source of the sample is a study of T cells in Graves' hyperthyroidism and ophthalmopathy. Study information: It was at initial diagnosis, before any treatment, that peripheral blood was collected.

Study conclusions and caveats: Separation of ophthalmopathy from stable hyperthyroidism was achieved by a 13 V-J model.

This TCR came from a woman between 40 and 50 years old with Graves' hyperthyroidism. Sequencing was done on a sample of blood.

The CDR3 spells CASSPQGVAGAYEQYF. DNA for the CDR3: TGTGCCAGCAGCCCCCAGGGGGTTGCCGGGGCCTACGAGCAGTACTTC. The rearrangement links TRBV3-1 to TRBJ2-7; TRBD1 matches at 7 bases. V trimming: 4 bases; J trimming: 2 bases; junction bases outside the gene matches: 11. Germline V gene lookup returns CDR1 LGHDT and CDR2 YNNKEL (reference sequence). This CDR3 has 16 amino acids.